This T cell receptor (beta chain) was identified in a study of OX40 agonist ivuxolimab in advanced cancers. As for the study in general: Ivuxolimab doses were 0.01, 0.1, 0.3, 1.5, 3 or 10 mg/kg every 2 weeks. Study-level points and caveats: In the 0.1-3.0 mg/kg groups, partial responders showed among the lowest expansion. Averaged across samples, CD8+ T cells carried more expanded clones than CD4+ did.

At baseline, cycle 4 day 1, and cycle 7 day 1, blood was sampled. Assay used: immunoSEQ multiplex PCR; TCRdb lists only in-frame clones, some missing. The repertoire has almost 70,000 clones, over 60% of them found once; the top ten carry approximately 2.3%. The V segment lost 4 bases and the J segment 3 bases; nucleotides outside the gene matches: 2. The CDR3 has 13 residues. Germline loops: CDR1 MNHEY, CDR2 SMNVEV (reference sequence). In the case of this clone: Its target is unknown.

This sequence originates from an adult with an advanced solid tumor such as melanoma, head and neck, liver or kidney cancer. The specimen comprised CD4+ or CD8+ T cells sorted from blood, sampled in a trial of the OX40 agonist ivuxolimab. The genes are TRBV27 and TRBJ1-2, with 7 nucleotides matching TRBD1. As DNA, the CDR3 is TGTGCCAGCAGTTCAACAGGGGACTATGGCTACACCTTC. Amino acids: CASSSTGDYGYTF.